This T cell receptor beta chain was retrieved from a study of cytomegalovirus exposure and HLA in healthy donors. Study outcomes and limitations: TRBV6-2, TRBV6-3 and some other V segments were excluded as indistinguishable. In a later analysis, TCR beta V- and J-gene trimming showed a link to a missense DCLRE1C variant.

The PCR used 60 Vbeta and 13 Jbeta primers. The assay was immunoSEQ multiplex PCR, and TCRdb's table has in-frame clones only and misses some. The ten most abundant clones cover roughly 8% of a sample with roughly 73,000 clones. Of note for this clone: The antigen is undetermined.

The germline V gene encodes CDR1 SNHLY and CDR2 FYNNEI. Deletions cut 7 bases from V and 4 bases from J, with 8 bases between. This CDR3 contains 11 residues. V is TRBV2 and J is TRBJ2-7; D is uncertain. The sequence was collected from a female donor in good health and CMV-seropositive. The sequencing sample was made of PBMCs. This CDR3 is CASTLGYEQYF. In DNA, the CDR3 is TGTGCCAGCACTCTAGGTTACGAGCAGTACTTC. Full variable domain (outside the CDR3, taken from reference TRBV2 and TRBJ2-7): EPEVTQTPSHQVTQMGQEVILRCVPISNHLYFYWYRQILGQKVEFLVSFYNNEISEKSEIFDDQFSVERPDGSNFTLKIRSTKLEDSAMYFCASTLGYEQYFGPGTRLTVT.